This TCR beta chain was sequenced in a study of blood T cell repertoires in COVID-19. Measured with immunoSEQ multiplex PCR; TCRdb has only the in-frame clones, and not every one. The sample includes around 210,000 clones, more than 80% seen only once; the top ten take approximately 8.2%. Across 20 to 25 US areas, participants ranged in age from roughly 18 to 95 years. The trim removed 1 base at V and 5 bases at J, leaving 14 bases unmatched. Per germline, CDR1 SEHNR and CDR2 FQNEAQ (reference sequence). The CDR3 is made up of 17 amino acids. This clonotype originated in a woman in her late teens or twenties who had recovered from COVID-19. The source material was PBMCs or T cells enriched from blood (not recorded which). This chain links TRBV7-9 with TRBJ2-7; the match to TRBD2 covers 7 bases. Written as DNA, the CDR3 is TGTGCCAGCAGCTTAGAGGCCTTGGGAGGGGATATCCACGAGCAGTACTTC. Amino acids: CASSLEALGGDIHEQYF.